This TCR beta chain was documented in a study of CD8+ T cells in alopecia areata. Points from the study as a whole: Tofacitinib significantly brought down scalp clonality and expanded CD8+ clones among top 100. Lesional scalp displayed greater clonality than normal scalp, most notably in alopecia totalis/universalis.

As for this clone: Its antigen remains unknown.

Treatment meaning: oral pan-JAK inhibitor, 5-10 mg twice daily. Researchers took lesional scalp punch biopsies and peripheral blood from people who were alopecia areata patients. The sequencing template was cDNA reverse transcribed from extracted RNA. The data were produced by immunoSEQ multiplex PCR, yet TCRdb's version contains in-frame clones alone and is incomplete. The sample yields 75,000 to 100,000 clones, approximately 70% seen once. This clonotype originated in a human donor with alopecia areata. Sequencing used CD8+ T cells sorted from blood, obtained at week 44, from a patient treated with tofacitinib.

For the CDR3, the DNA is TGTGCCTGGAGTCCTGAACTCACCATTGACAGGGAGGATACCGGGGAGCTGTTTTTT. Its translation: CAWSPELTIDREDTGELFF. This chain connects TRBV30 to TRBJ2-2; TRBD1 is a possible D gene (7 bases). CDR3 length equals 19 residues. Trimming took off 2 bases at V and 5 bases at J, with 27 bases between the two ends. The germline CDR1 and CDR2 sequences are GTSNPN and SVGIG (reference sequence).